This is a list of T cell receptor beta chains from one sample in a study of T-cell memory formation after mild COVID-19. One entry per CDR3 protein results from TCRdb running MiXCR on the 5' RACE reads. The sample shows about 400,000 distinct CDR3 sequences, less than 25% of them seen only once. The sample taken for sequencing was PBMCs or a T cell subset sorted from them (not recorded which). These receptors all come from an adult woman who had mild COVID-19 (a few samples of this study predate the infection). Cell type and time point are not known. The CDR3 runs from the conserved cysteine through the conserved F or W. Fields, in order: J gene, clone size, D gene, V gene, CDR3 protein, CDR3 DNA. D genes are given only for firm matches. Clone size is not always given. Where it is, it says once, few, many or a class for expanded clones.

TRBJ1-6	few	TRBD1	TRBV29-1	CSARVLGQGSPLHF	TGCAGCGCTAGAGTTTTGGGACAGGGATCACCCCTCCACTTT
TRBJ1-2	few	.	TRBV6-1	CASSENSYGYTF	TGTGCCAGCAGTGAAAACAGCTATGGCTACACCTTC
TRBJ1-4	.	TRBD1	TRBV7-9	CASSSRGIGEKLFF	TGTGCCAGCAGCTCCAGGGGGATTGGTGAAAAACTGTTTTTT
TRBJ2-7	.	.	TRBV2	CATRQGLSYEQYF	TGTGCCACTAGACAGGGACTCTCCTACGAGCAGTACTTC
TRBJ1-1	.	.	TRBV2	CASSANTGLAGEAFF	TGTGCCAGCAGCGCTAATACAGGGCTGGCTGGTGAAGCTTTCTTT
TRBJ2-1	.	TRBD1	TRBV5-6	CASSFGTGGFNEQFF	TGTGCCAGCAGCTTTGGGACAGGAGGTTTCAATGAGCAGTTCTTC
TRBJ1-2	few	TRBD1	TRBV30	CAWSVLADRIPGGGYTF	TGTGCCTGGAGTGTACTCGCGGACAGAATCCCAGGGGGAGGCTACACCTTC
TRBJ2-6	few	.	TRBV7-2	CASSGRVFGANVLTF	TGTGCCAGCAGCGGCAGGGTTTTTGGGGCCAACGTCCTGACTTTC
TRBJ1-1	.	TRBD1	TRBV10-3	CAINSDRGRRGHTEAFF	TGTGCCATCAATTCGGACAGGGGAAGAAGGGGGCACACTGAAGCTTTCTTT
TRBJ2-7	few	.	TRBV5-1	CASSRMGWQDPYEQYF	TGCGCCAGCAGCCGGATGGGGTGGCAGGATCCGTACGAGCAGTACTTC
TRBJ2-7	.	TRBD1	TRBV29-1	CSVVGGIDSGQYF	TGCAGCGTTGTAGGGGGCATAGATTCGGGGCAGTACTTC
TRBJ2-3	.	.	TRBV20-1	CSARPGSSTDTQYF	TGCAGTGCCCGACCCGGGTCTAGCACAGATACGCAGTATTTT
TRBJ2-3	few	.	TRBV12-3/TRBV12-4	CASSRSSGTATDTQYF	TGTGCCAGCAGTCGTTCCTCCGGGACCGCCACAGATACGCAGTATTTT
TRBJ1-5	once	.	TRBV5-6	CASSLEGGGSPQHF	TGTGCCAGCAGCTTGGAGGGCGGGGGATCGCCCCAGCATTTT
TRBJ2-2	.	TRBD2	TRBV27	CASSILGTSSEELFF	TGTGCCAGCAGTATCCTCGGGACTAGCTCTGAGGAGCTGTTTTTT
TRBJ1-2	.	.	TRBV24-1	CATSDPGDAVGYTF	TGTGCCACCAGTGATCCCGGGGATGCCGTTGGCTACACCTTC
TRBJ2-2	.	TRBD2	TRBV20-1	CSARGTSATWGELFF	TGCAGTGCTAGAGGGACTAGCGCAACCTGGGGGGAGCTGTTTTTT
TRBJ1-6	.	.	TRBV5-1	CASSLAGQGRSPLHF	TGCGCCAGCAGCTTGGCGGGCCAGGGTCGGTCACCCCTCCACTTT
TRBJ2-7	.	.	TRBV7-9	CASNQGNEQYF	TGTGCCAGCAATCAGGGTAACGAGCAGTACTTC
TRBJ1-1	.	.	TRBV4-1	CASSPQIRLGDTEAFF	TGCGCCAGCAGCCCCCAAATAAGACTTGGGGACACTGAAGCTTTCTTT
TRBJ2-1	few	TRBD2	TRBV7-8	CASSPWGGLGHNEQFF	TGTGCCAGCAGCCCATGGGGGGGGTTAGGCCACAATGAGCAGTTCTTC
TRBJ2-3	.	.	TRBV6-6	CASNELGWDTQYF	TGTGCCAGCAACGAACTAGGGTGGGATACGCAGTATTTT
TRBJ2-3	.	TRBD1	TRBV5-1	CASSLALTGGSTDTQYF	TGCGCCAGCAGCTTGGCCCTGACAGGGGGGAGCACAGATACGCAGTATTTT
TRBJ2-1	.	TRBD1	TRBV7-3	CASSPRDRGPYNEQFF	TGTGCCAGCAGCCCCCGGGACAGGGGCCCCTACAATGAGCAGTTCTTC
TRBJ2-7	.	.	TRBV25-1	CASSVLLYEQYF	TGTGCCAGCAGTGTCCTGCTTTACGAGCAGTACTTC
TRBJ2-1	.	.	TRBV7-2	CASSLDRTGYNEQFF	TGTGCCAGCAGCTTAGACAGGACGGGCTACAATGAGCAGTTCTTC
TRBJ1-5	.	TRBD1	TRBV20-1	CSANGDSYSSAQHF	TGCAGTGCTAACGGGGACAGCTACTCGTCGGCCCAGCATTTT
TRBJ1-3	.	TRBD1	TRBV27	CASRRTGSGNTIYF	TGTGCCAGCAGGCGGACAGGCTCTGGAAACACCATATATTTT
TRBJ2-5	few	.	TRBV13	CASSRTGPQETQYF	TGTGCCAGCAGCAGAACGGGACCGCAAGAGACCCAGTACTTC
TRBJ1-2	.	.	TRBV12-3/TRBV12-4	CASSYTTSGYTF	TGTGCCAGCAGTTATACAACGAGTGGCTACACCTTC
TRBJ2-1	many	TRBD2	TRBV4-3	CASSQDRGGSGRNEQFF	TGCGCCAGCAGCCAAGATAGAGGGGGTAGCGGGAGGAATGAGCAGTTCTTC
TRBJ1-4	few	.	TRBV7-2	CASSGLAVEKLFF	TGTGCCAGCAGCGGGCTGGCCGTTGAAAAACTGTTTTTT
TRBJ2-5	.	.	TRBV29-1	CSGRGYQETQYF	TGCAGCGGTAGGGGATACCAAGAGACCCAGTACTTC